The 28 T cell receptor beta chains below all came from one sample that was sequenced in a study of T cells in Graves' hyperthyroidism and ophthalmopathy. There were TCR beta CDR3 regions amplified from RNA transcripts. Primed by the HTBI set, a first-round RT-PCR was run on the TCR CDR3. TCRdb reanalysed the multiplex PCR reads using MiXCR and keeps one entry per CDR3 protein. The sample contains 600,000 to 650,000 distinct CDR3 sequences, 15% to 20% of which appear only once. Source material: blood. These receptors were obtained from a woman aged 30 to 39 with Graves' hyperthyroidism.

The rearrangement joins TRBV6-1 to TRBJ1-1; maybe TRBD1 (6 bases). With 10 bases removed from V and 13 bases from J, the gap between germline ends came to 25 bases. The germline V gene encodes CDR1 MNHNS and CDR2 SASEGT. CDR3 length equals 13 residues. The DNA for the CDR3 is TGTGCCACCACGCCTTGGGGGGCGCGAGGAAGTTTCTTT. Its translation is CATTPWGARGSFF.

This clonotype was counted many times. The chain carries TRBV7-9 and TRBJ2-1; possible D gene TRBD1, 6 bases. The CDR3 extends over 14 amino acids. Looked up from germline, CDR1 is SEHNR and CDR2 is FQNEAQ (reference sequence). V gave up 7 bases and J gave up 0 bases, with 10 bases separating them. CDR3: CASIGQSSYNEQFF. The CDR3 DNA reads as TGTGCCAGCATCGGACAGAGCTCCTACAATGAGCAGTTCTTC.

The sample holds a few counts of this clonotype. CDR3 in DNA: TGTGCCAGCAGCTTCGGGACAGGGTGTTGTCTCTGCGAGCAGTACTTC. Residues: CASSFGTGCCLCEQYF. V and J are TRBV7-2 and TRBJ2-7; 9 bases are shared with TRBD1. CDR1 is SGHTA, CDR2 FQGNSA, per germline. Trimming took 3 bases from V and 6 from J; bases not matched to a gene: 12. CDR3 length: 16 residues.

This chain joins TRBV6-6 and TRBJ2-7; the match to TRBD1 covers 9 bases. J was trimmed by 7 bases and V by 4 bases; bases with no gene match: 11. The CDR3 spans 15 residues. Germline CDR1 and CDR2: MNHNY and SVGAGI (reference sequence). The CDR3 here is CASSLPGQGIREQYF. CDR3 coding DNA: TGTGCCAGCAGTTTACCGGGACAGGGAATCCGGGAGCAGTACTTC.

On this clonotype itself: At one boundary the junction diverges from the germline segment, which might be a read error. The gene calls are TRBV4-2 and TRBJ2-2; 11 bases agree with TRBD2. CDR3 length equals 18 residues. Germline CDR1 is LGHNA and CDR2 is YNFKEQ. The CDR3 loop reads CASNQDLAGGPSTGELFF. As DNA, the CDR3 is TGTGCCAGCAACCAAGATTTAGCGGGAGGGCCAAGCACCGGGGAGCTGTTTTTT.

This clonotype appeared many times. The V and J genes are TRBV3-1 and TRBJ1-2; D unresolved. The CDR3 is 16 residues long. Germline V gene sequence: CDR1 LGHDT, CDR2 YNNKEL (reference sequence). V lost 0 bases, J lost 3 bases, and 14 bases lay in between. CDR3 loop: CASSQDGAHSDYGYTF. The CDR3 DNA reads TGTGCCAGCAGCCAAGACGGAGCACACTCGGACTATGGCTACACCTTC.

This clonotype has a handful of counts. This CDR3 is CSVGGNFNEQYF. The CDR3 bases are TGCAGCGTTGGCGGGAACTTCAACGAGCAGTACTTC. The chain employs TRBV29-1 and TRBJ2-7; tentatively, D is TRBD2 (6 bases). The CDR3 runs to 12 residues. CDR1 is SQVTM and CDR2 is ANQGSEA in the germline V gene. V lost 4 bases and J 5 bases, leaving 12 bases between the germline ends.

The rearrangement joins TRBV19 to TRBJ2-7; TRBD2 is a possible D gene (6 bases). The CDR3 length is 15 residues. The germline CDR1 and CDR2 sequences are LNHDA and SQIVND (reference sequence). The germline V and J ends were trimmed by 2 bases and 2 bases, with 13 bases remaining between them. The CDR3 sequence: CASSISGGYPYEQYF. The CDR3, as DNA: TGTGCCAGTAGTATATCCGGGGGATACCCCTACGAGCAGTACTTC.

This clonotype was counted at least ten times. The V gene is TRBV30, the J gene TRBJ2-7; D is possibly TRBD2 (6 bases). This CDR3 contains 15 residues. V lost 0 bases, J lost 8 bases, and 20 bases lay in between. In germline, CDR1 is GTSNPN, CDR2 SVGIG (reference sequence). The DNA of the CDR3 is TGTGCCTGGAGTGTAGAGGCGGGACCGCGTTTGCAGCAGTACTTC. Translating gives CAWSVEAGPRLQQYF.

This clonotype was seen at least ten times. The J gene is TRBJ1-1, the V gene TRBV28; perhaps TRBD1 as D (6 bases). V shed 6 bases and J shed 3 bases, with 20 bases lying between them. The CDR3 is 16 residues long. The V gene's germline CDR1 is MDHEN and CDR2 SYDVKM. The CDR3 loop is CASSPSHRVPYTEAFF. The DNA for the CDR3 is TGTGCCAGCAGCCCCTCACACAGGGTTCCCTACACTGAAGCTTTCTTT.

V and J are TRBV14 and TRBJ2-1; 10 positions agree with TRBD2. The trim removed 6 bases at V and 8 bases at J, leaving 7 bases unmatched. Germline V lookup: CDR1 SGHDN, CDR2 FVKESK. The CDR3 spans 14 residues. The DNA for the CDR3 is TGTGCCAGCAGTCCGAGCGGGAGGGGAGATGAGCAGTTCTTC. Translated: CASSPSGRGDEQFF.

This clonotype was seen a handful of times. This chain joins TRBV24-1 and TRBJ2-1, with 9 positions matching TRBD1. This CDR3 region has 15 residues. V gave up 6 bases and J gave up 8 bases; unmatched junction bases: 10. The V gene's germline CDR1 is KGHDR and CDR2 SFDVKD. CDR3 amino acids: CATSLGGTGRYEQFF. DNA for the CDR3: TGTGCCACCAGTCTTGGTGGGACAGGGAGATATGAGCAGTTCTTC.

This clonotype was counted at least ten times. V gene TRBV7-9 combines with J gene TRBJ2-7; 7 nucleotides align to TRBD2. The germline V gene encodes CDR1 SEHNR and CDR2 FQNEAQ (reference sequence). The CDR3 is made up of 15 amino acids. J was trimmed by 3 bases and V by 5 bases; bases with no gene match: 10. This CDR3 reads CASSPREESYYEQYF. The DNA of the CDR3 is TGTGCCAGCAGCCCCCGGGAGGAATCGTACTACGAGCAGTACTTC.

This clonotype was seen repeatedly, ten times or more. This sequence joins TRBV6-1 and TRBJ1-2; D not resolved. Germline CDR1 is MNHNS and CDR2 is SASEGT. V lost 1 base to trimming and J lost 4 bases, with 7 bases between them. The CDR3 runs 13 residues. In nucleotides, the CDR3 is TGTGCCAGCAGTGAAGTACCGGGCTATGGCTACACCTTC. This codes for CASSEVPGYGYTF.

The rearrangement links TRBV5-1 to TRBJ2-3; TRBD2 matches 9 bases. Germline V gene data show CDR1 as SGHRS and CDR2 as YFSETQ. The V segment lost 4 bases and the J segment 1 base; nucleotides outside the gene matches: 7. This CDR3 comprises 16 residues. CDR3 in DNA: TGCGCCAGCAGCCTAGTAGCGGGAGTTGGCACAGATACGCAGTATTTT. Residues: CASSLVAGVGTDTQYF.

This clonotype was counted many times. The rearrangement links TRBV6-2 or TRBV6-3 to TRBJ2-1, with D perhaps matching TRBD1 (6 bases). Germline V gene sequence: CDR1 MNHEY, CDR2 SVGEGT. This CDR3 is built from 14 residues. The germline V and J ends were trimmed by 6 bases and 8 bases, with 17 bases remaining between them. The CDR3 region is CASSWTVSLDEQFF. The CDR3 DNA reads TGTGCCAGCAGCTGGACAGTCAGTCTGGATGAGCAGTTCTTC.

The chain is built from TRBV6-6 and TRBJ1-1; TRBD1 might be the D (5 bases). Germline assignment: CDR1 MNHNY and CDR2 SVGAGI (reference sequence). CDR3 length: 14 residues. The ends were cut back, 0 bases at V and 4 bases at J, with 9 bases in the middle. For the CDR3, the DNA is TGTGCCAGCAGTTACTCGGGGACCTCCACTGAAGCTTTCTTT. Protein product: CASSYSGTSTEAFF.

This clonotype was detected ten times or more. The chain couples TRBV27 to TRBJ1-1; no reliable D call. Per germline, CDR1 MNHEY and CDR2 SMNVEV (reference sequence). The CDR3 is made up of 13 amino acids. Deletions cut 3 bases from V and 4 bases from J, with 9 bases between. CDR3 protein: CASSFRGSTEAFF. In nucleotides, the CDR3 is TGTGCCAGCAGTTTCCGGGGAAGCACTGAAGCTTTCTTT.

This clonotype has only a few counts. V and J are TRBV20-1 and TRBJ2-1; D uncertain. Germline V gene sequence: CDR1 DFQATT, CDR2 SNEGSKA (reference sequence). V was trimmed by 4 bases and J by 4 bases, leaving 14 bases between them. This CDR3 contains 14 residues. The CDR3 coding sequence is TGCAGTGCTATTTCCGCCTCTTCTTACAATGAGCAGTTCTTC. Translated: CSAISASSYNEQFF.

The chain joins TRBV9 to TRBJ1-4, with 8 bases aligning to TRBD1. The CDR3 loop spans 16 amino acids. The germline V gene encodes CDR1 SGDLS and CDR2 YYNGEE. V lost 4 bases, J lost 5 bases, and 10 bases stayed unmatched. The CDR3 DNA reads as TGTGCCAGCAGCTCAGACCGACAGGGGACGAATGAAAAACTGTTTTTT. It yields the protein CASSSDRQGTNEKLFF.

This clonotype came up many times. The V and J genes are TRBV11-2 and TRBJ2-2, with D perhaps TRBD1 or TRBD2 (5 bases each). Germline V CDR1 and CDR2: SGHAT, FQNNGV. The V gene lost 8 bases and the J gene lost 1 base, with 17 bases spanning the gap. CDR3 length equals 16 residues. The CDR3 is CASRVEGTVNTGELFF. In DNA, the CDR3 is TGTGCCAGCCGAGTGGAAGGGACGGTGAACACCGGGGAGCTGTTTTTT.

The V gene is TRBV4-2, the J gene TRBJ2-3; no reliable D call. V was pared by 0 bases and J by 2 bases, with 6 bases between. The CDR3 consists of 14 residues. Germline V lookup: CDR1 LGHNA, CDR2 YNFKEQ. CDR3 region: CASSQDPFTDTQYF. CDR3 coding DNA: TGTGCCAGCAGCCAAGACCCATTCACAGATACGCAGTATTTT.

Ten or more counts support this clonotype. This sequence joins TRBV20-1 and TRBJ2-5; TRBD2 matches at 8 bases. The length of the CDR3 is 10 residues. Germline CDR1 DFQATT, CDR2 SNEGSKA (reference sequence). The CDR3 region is CSSGGKTQYF. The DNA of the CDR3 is TGCAGCAGCGGGGGAAAGACCCAGTACTTC.

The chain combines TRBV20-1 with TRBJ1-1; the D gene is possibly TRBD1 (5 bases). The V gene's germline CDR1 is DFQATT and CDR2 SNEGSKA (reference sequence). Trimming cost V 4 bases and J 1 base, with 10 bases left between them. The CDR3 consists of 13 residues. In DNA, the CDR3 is TGCAGTGCTATAGCAGGGCAGAACACTGAAGCTTTCTTT. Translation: CSAIAGQNTEAFF.

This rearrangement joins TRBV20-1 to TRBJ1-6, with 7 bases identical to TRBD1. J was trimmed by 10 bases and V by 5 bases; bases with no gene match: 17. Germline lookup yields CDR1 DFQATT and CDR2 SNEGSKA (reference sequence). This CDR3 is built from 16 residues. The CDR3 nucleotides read TGCAGTGCTCAGTCCCGGTTACAGGGGTCGGGCTCACCCCTCCACTTT. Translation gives CSAQSRLQGSGSPLHF.

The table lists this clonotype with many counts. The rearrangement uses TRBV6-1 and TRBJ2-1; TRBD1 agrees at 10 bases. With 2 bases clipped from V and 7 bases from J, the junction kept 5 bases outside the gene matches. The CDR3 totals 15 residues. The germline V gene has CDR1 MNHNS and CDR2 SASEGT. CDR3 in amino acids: CASSEPGQGLNEQFF. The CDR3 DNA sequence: TGTGCCAGCAGTGAACCGGGACAGGGGCTGAATGAGCAGTTCTTC.

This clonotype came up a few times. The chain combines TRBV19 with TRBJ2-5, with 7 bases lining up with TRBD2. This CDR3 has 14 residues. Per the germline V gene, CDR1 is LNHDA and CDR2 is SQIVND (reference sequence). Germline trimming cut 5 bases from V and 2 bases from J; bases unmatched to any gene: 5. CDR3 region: CASSALASQETQYF. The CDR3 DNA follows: TGTGCCAGTAGTGCACTAGCGAGTCAAGAGACCCAGTACTTC. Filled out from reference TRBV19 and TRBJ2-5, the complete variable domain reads DGGITQSPKYLFRKEGQNVTLSCEQNLNHDAMYWYRQDPGQGLRLIYYSQIVNDFQKGDIAEGYSVSREKKESFPLTVTSAQKNPTAFYLCASSALASQETQYFGPGTRLLVL.

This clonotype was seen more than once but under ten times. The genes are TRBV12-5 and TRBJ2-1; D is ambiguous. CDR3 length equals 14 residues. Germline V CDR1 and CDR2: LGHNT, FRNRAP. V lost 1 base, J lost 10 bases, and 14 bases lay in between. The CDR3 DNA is TGTGCTAGTGGTTTGGGCCATAGGCGTCCGGAGCAGTTCTTC. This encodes CASGLGHRRPEQFF.